This entry lists 13 T cell receptor beta chains sequenced from one sample in a study of blood T cell repertoires in COVID-19. Sequencing was performed with immunoSEQ multiplex PCR; in TCRdb, only in-frame clones are kept and a portion is missing. The repertoire consists of some 300,000 clones, with nearly 90% occurring once and the leading ten covering approximately 4.3%. The sequenced sample consisted of PBMCs or T cells enriched from blood (not recorded which). These TCRs come from a woman between 18 and 29 years old with acute COVID-19.

The chain couples TRBV6-5 to TRBJ2-7; 10 nucleotides agree with TRBD2. The junction had 5 bases not matched to a gene; V was cut back by 4 bases and J by 5 bases. The CDR3 runs 14 residues. Germline V CDR1 and CDR2: MNHEY, SVGAGI. CDR3 loop: CASSFRTSGNEQYF. CDR3 nucleotides: TGTGCCAGCAGTTTTAGGACTAGCGGAAACGAGCAGTACTTC.

This chain links TRBV7-9 with TRBJ1-5; TRBD1 might be the D (5 bases). V lost 5 bases to trimming and J lost 5 bases, with 10 bases between them. CDR1 and CDR2 from the germline V gene are SEHNR and FQNEAQ (reference sequence). This CDR3 is 13 amino acids long. In nucleotides, the CDR3 is TGTGCCAGCAGCCTGGGACTTGATCAGCCCCAGCATTTT. This sequence encodes CASSLGLDQPQHF.

The chain recombines TRBV5-1 with TRBJ2-3, with a weak D call TRBD1 (5 bases). Germline CDR1 SGHRS, CDR2 YFSETQ. The CDR3 has 15 residues. The V end was cut by 3 bases, the J end by 2 bases, with 13 bases between. CDR3 in amino acids: CASSSVTGPTDTQYF. DNA for the CDR3: TGCGCCAGCAGCTCGGTTACAGGTCCCACAGATACGCAGTATTTT. Complete variable domain (other parts from reference TRBV5-1 and TRBJ2-3): KAGVTQTPRYLIKTRGQQVTLSCSPISGHRSVSWYQQTPGQGLQFLFEYFSETQRNKGNFPGRFSGRQFSNSRSEMNVSTLELGDSALYLCASSSVTGPTDTQYFGPGTRLTVL.

This clone showed up just once. The chain combines TRBV15 with TRBJ2-1; 12 bases are shared with TRBD2. The CDR3 runs to 16 residues. CDR1 and CDR2 from the germline V gene are LNHNV and YYDKDF (reference sequence). V lost 2 bases to trimming and J lost 6 bases; unmatched junction nucleotides: 5. CDR3 sequence: CATSRLAGGSGNEQFF. CDR3 in DNA: TGTGCCACCAGCAGACTAGCGGGAGGGTCTGGCAATGAGCAGTTCTTC.

The chain couples TRBV15 to TRBJ1-1; 9 bases agree with TRBD1. There are 16 residues in the CDR3. Germline lookup yields CDR1 LNHNV and CDR2 YYDKDF (reference sequence). V lost 0 bases, J lost 7 bases, and 9 bases stayed unmatched. The CDR3 here is CATSRDAQDRGLEAFF. CDR3 DNA: TGTGCCACCAGCAGAGATGCCCAGGACAGGGGACTTGAAGCTTTCTTT. The entire variable domain, with the rest obtained from reference TRBV15 and TRBJ1-1, is as follows: DAMVIQNPRYQVTQFGKPVTLSCSQTLNHNVMYWYQQKSSQAPKLLFHYYDKDFNNEADTPDNFQSRRPNTSFCFLDIRSPGLGDTAMYLCATSRDAQDRGLEAFFGQGTRLTVV.

This sequence joins TRBV5-1 and TRBJ1-2; D unresolved. The CDR3 extends over 14 amino acids. V dropped 0 bases and J dropped 8 bases, with 14 bases sitting between them. Per germline, CDR1 SGHRS and CDR2 YFSETQ. The CDR3 reads CASSLAGESGGYTF. The CDR3 DNA reads TGCGCCAGCAGCTTGGCCGGGGAATCCGGAGGCTACACCTTC.

The rearrangement links TRBV2 to TRBJ2-3; 9 nucleotides line up with TRBD2. With 6 bases clipped from V and 1 base from J, the junction kept 5 bases outside the gene matches. CDR3 size: 15 residues. CDR1 is SNHLY and CDR2 is FYNNEI in the germline V gene. CDR3 DNA sequence: TGTGCCAGCAGGCGGGGGGGCGCCGGCACAGATACGCAGTATTTT. Its protein product is CASRRGGAGTDTQYF.

The rearrangement uses TRBV5-1 and TRBJ1-1, with 7 bases matching TRBD1. There are 16 residues in the CDR3. Looked up from germline, CDR1 is SGHRS and CDR2 is YFSETQ. V lost 1 base and J lost 0; bases outside the gene matches: 6. Written as DNA, the CDR3 is TGCGCCAGCAGCTTGATGGCAGGGGGATTGAACACTGAAGCTTTCTTT. Residues: CASSLMAGGLNTEAFF. The full variable domain, completed using reference TRBV5-1 and TRBJ1-1, is KAGVTQTPRYLIKTRGQQVTLSCSPISGHRSVSWYQQTPGQGLQFLFEYFSETQRNKGNFPGRFSGRQFSNSRSEMNVSTLELGDSALYLCASSLMAGGLNTEAFFGQGTRLTVV.

The chain links TRBV11-2 to TRBJ2-7, with 7 bases matching TRBD2. Germline CDR1 is SGHAT and CDR2 is FQNNGV. The CDR3 sequence is 14 residues long. V lost 5 bases and J lost 2; bases outside the gene matches: 6. The CDR3 nucleotides are TGTGCCAGCAGCATGGGGACTACCACCTACGAGCAGTACTTC. Its translation is CASSMGTTTYEQYF.

The gene calls are TRBV7-9 and TRBJ2-1, with TRBD2 identical over 10 bases. From germline, CDR1 is SEHNR and CDR2 FQNEAQ (reference sequence). J lost 8 bases, V lost 11 bases, and 12 bases had no gene match. The CDR3 sequence is 14 residues long. The CDR3 loop reads CAGIAGGGGHEQFF. The DNA of the CDR3 is TGTGCCGGTATAGCGGGAGGTGGTGGCCATGAGCAGTTCTTC. The entire variable domain, with the rest obtained from reference TRBV7-9 and TRBJ2-1, is as follows: DTGVSQNPRHKITKRGQNVTFRCDPISEHNRLYWYRQTLGQGPEFLTYFQNEAQLEKSRLLSDRFSAERPKGSFSTLEIQRTEQGDSAMYLCAGIAGGGGHEQFFGPGTRLTVL.

This chain connects TRBV27 to TRBJ1-4; the D gene is possibly TRBD1 (5 bases). Deletions cut 2 bases from V and 8 bases from J, with 15 bases between. This CDR3 contains 15 residues. The V gene's germline CDR1 is MNHEY and CDR2 SMNVEV (reference sequence). This chain's CDR3 is CASSLKGERGEKLFF. The CDR3 coding sequence is TGTGCCAGCAGTTTAAAAGGGGAGCGGGGAGAAAAACTGTTTTTT.

Written as DNA, the CDR3 is TGTGCCAGCAGCTTGTTCCGACAGTCTCTCACAGATACGCAGTATTTT. Translated: CASSLFRQSLTDTQYF. This chain links TRBV5-4 with TRBJ2-3, with D possibly being TRBD1 (5 bases). CDR3 length: 16 residues. V dropped 1 base and J dropped 2 bases, with 14 bases sitting between them. Per the germline V gene, CDR1 is SGHNT and CDR2 is YYREEE (reference sequence).

This chain links TRBV19 with TRBJ2-3, with a tentative D call TRBD2 (5 bases). V was shortened by 1 base and J by 6 bases, with 5 bases between the two germline ends. CDR1 and CDR2 (germline): LNHDA, SQIVND (reference sequence). The CDR3 runs to 12 residues. CDR3 DNA sequence: TGTGCCAGTAGTATAGGAGGGGATACGCAGTATTTT. As protein: CASSIGGDTQYF.